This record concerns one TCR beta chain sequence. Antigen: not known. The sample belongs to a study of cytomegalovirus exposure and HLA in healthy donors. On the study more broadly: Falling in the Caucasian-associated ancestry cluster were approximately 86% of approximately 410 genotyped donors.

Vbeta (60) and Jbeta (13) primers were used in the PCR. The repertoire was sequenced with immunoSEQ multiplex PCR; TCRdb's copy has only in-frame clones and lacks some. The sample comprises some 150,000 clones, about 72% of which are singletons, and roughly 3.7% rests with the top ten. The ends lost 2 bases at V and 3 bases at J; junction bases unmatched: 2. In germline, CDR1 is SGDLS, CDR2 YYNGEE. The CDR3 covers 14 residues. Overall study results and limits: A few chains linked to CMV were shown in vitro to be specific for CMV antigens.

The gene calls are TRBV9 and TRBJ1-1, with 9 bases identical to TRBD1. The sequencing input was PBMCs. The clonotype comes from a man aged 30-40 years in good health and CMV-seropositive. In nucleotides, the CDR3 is TGTGCCAGCAGCGTGGGACAGGGAGACACTGAAGCTTTCTTT. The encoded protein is CASSVGQGDTEAFF.